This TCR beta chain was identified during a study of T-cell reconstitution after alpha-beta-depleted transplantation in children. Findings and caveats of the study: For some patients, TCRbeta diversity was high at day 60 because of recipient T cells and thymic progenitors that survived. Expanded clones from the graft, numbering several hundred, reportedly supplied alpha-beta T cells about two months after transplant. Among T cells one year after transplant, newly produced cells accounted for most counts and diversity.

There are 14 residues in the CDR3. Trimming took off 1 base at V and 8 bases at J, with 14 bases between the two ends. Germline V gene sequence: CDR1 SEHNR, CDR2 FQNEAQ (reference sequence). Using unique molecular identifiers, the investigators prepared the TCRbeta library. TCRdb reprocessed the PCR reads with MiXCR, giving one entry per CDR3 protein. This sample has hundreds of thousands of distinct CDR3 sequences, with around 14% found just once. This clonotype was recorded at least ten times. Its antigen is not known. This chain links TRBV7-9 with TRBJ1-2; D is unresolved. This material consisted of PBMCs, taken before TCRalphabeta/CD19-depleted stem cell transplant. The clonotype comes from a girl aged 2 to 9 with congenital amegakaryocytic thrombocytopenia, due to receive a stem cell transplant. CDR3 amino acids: CASSLVTETLGYTF. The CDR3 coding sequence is TGTGCCAGCAGCTTAGTAACAGAGACCTTAGGCTACACCTTC.